The T cell receptor (beta chain) under discussion was sequenced for a study of control samples from healthy donors and cancer patients. Some clones are missing from TCRdb's copy, which holds only in-frame ones; the method was immunoSEQ multiplex PCR. Altogether tens of thousands of clones are present, about four fifths being singletons, with the ten largest covering roughly 39%. CDR1 and CDR2 from the germline V gene are LNHDA and SQIVND (reference sequence). CDR3 size: 15 residues. V lost 0 bases and J 4 bases, leaving 12 bases between the germline ends. A single count supports this clone. This receptor was taken from a man in his 70s with lung cancer. Specimen: PBMCs. The chain links TRBV19 to TRBJ1-2; D may be TRBD1 (5 bases). CDR3 protein: CASSIDRAQVYGYTF. The CDR3 DNA reads TGTGCCAGTAGTATAGATCGAGCACAGGTCTATGGCTACACCTTC. The complete variable domain, with remaining parts taken from reference TRBV19 and TRBJ1-2, reads DGGITQSPKYLFRKEGQNVTLSCEQNLNHDAMYWYRQDPGQGLRLIYYSQIVNDFQKGDIAEGYSVSREKKESFPLTVTSAQKNPTAFYLCASSIDRAQVYGYTFGSGTRLTVV.